Given below is one T cell receptor (beta chain) in context. These data come from a study of blood T cell repertoires in COVID-19. In the study's own analysis: The authors estimated nucleated cell counts from reference gene primer amplification. The repertoire was sequenced with immunoSEQ multiplex PCR; TCRdb's copy has only in-frame clones and lacks some. The V and J calls and the clone size are those of that table, but D and trimming were determined from the DNA. The sample includes about 160,000 clones, approximately 80% of them seen just once. Those enrolled, adults aged about 18 to 95 years, came from 24 US areas. Participants were placed into cohorts based on the clinical history they reported. The CDR3 totals 18 residues. The junction had 20 bases not matched to a gene; V was cut back by 4 bases and J by 3 bases. Germline CDR1 and CDR2: SQVTM and ANQGSEA.

This sequence originates from a man aged 35-49 years who had recovered from COVID-19. The rearrangement joins TRBV29-1 to TRBJ1-2, with 7 bases fitting TRBD1. Sequenced: PBMCs or T cells enriched from blood (not recorded which). The CDR3 bases are TGCAGCGTTGGTAGAGGGGGCGCCACGCGCTGGGCCGACTATGGCTACACCTTC. It translates to CSVGRGGATRWADYGYTF. The variable domain in full, with the rest retrieved from reference TRBV29-1 and TRBJ1-2, is SAVISQKPSRDICQRGTSLTIQCQVDSQVTMMFWYRQQPGQSLTLIATANQGSEATYESGFVIDKFPISRPNLTFSTLTVSNMSPEDSSIYLCSVGRGGATRWADYGYTFGSGTRLTVV.